This is a list of T cell receptor beta chains from one sample in a study of T cells after yellow fever vaccination. MiXCR, applied by TCRdb to the 5' RACE reads, yields one record per CDR3 protein. The table includes hundreds of thousands of distinct CDR3 sequences, 12% detected once. This material consisted of PBMCs, taken on the day of the yellow fever booster vaccination. These receptors originate from a man between 25 and 39 years old who received the YFV17D yellow fever vaccine. Each CDR3 is given with its conserved first and last residue. D genes are given only for firm matches. Clone size appears in some rows only: once, few, many, or a class for an expanded clone.

v_gene	abundance	d_gene	j_gene	CDR3nt	CDR3aa
TRBV12-3/TRBV12-4	.	TRBD1	TRBJ1-5	TGTGCCAGCAGTTCCGGGGCCGGGACAGGGGGTCACCAGCCCCAGCATTTT	CASSSGAGTGGHQPQHF
TRBV20-1	few	.	TRBJ2-5	TGCAGTGCTACGCCGCAGCCGGGGGAGACCCAGTACTTC	CSATPQPGETQYF
TRBV27	many	TRBD1	TRBJ2-2	TGTGCCAGCATGAAGGACAGGGTGGTTACCGGGGAGCTGTTTTTT	CASMKDRVVTGELFF
TRBV5-1	.	.	TRBJ1-1	TGCGCCAGCAGCCTGCTATCGAGTGGCGGCACTGAAGCTTTCTTT	CASSLLSSGGTEAFF
TRBV5-6	.	TRBD1	TRBJ2-1	TGTGCCAGCAGCACTCGGACAGGGTTCAATGAGCAGTTCTTC	CASSTRTGFNEQFF
TRBV6-5	few	TRBD1	TRBJ1-5	TGTGCCAGCAGTTCGCACAGGGGGGGCAATCAGCCCCAGCATTTT	CASSSHRGGNQPQHF
TRBV20-1	.	TRBD1	TRBJ1-6	TGCAGTGCTAGATCCGCCGGGACAGGAAATTCACCCCTCCACTTT	CSARSAGTGNSPLHF
TRBV7-2	.	.	TRBJ1-6	TGTGCCAGCAGCTTTTTTAATTCACCCCTCCACTTT	CASSFFNSPLHF
TRBV7-9	few	.	TRBJ2-5	TGTGCCAGCAGCTTATTGAAGAGACAATCGGAGACCCAGTACTTC	CASSLLKRQSETQYF
TRBV12-3/TRBV12-4	.	TRBD1	TRBJ2-1	TGTGCCAGCAGTTCAAACAGGGGGGAGCAGTTCTTC	CASSSNRGEQFF
TRBV30	medium-sized	.	TRBJ2-7	TGTGCCTGGAGTGTCGGATCCTACGAGCAGTACTTC	CAWSVGSYEQYF
TRBV11-2	few	TRBD2	TRBJ2-2	TGTGCCAGCAGCTCCCGGGGGGACGGGGAGCTGTTTTTT	CASSSRGDGELFF
TRBV28	.	.	TRBJ2-5	TGTGCCAGCAGTCCCTGGGCAGGGAACCAAGAGACCCAGTACTTC	CASSPWAGNQETQYF
TRBV27	few	TRBD1	TRBJ1-5	TGTGCCAGCAGTTTGGGAAGGGGGCTGGATCAGCCCCAGCATTTT	CASSLGRGLDQPQHF
TRBV5-1	few	.	TRBJ1-1	TGCGCCAGCAGCTTGGCCCCCGGTAATGAAGCTTTCTTT	CASSLAPGNEAFF
TRBV10-3	few	TRBD2	TRBJ2-1	TGTGCCATCAGTGAGACGGGACTAGCGGGAGGACACAATGAGCAGTTCTTC	CAISETGLAGGHNEQFF
TRBV7-8	.	.	TRBJ1-4	TGTGCCAGCAGCCTGACGGGGGAGGTCCCAAATGAAAAACTGTTTTTT	CASSLTGEVPNEKLFF
TRBV29-1	few	.	TRBJ2-1	TGCAGCGCCGTGGGCAGAGGTGAGCAGTTCTTC	CSAVGRGEQFF
TRBV4-3	.	TRBD2	TRBJ2-5	TGCGCCAGCAGCCGGACTAGCGGGAGGGCGGAGACCCAGTACTTC	CASSRTSGRAETQYF
TRBV7-2	few	.	TRBJ2-3	TGTGCCAGCAGCTTCGTGGCGGGACACTGCACAGATACGCAGTATTTT	CASSFVAGHCTDTQYF
TRBV7-2	.	.	TRBJ2-7	TGTGCCAGCTCCCGGGTGGAGGGTGGCGAGCAGTACTTC	CASSRVEGGEQYF
TRBV7-2	.	.	TRBJ2-2	TGTGCCAGCAGATGGACAGAAACGAACACCGGGGAGCTGTTTTTT	CASRWTETNTGELFF
TRBV12-3/TRBV12-4	.	TRBD2	TRBJ2-5	TGTGCCAGCAGCCGGACTAGTGCCCGGGGGAGACCCCAGTACTTC	CASSRTSARGRPQYF
TRBV15	few	.	TRBJ2-7	TGTGCCACCAGCAGGGACGTTCGGGAAGAGCAGTACTTC	CATSRDVREEQYF
TRBV27	.	.	TRBJ2-1	TGTGCCAGCAGGCTAGCTGGAGTTAGTAATGAGCAGTTCTTC	CASRLAGVSNEQFF
TRBV27	few	.	TRBJ2-3	TGTGCCAGCAGGCCCCTTTTTGGTGCAACCACAGATACGCAGTATTTT	CASRPLFGATTDTQYF
TRBV14	.	.	TRBJ2-3	TGTGCCAGCAGCCGCAGACTACCGGGGGATACGCAGTATTTT	CASSRRLPGDTQYF
TRBV5-1	few	TRBD2	TRBJ2-2	TGCGCCAGCAAATGGCTAGCGGGAGGCCTGAACACCGGGGAGCTGTTTTTT	CASKWLAGGLNTGELFF
TRBV27	.	.	TRBJ2-2	TGTGCCAGCAGTTTAGAGGGGACCGGCACCGGGGAGCTGTTTTTT	CASSLEGTGTGELFF
TRBV28	.	TRBD1	TRBJ1-5	TGTGCCAGCAGTTTATTGTCCGGGACAGGATATCAGCCCCAGCATTTT	CASSLLSGTGYQPQHF
TRBV20-1	.	.	TRBJ2-1	TGCAGTGCTAGATTGCTAGCATATGGGAATGAGCAGTTCTTC	CSARLLAYGNEQFF
TRBV6-5	.	.	TRBJ2-3	TGTGCCAGCAGTTACCGCTACACAGATACGCAGTATTTT	CASSYRYTDTQYF
TRBV7-2	few	TRBD1	TRBJ2-3	TGTGCCAGCAGCTCCTGGACAGGGGGCCGGTCAGATACGCAGTATTTT	CASSSWTGGRSDTQYF
TRBV5-1	few	.	TRBJ2-3	TGCGCCAGCAATCCGGGACTTAACACAGATACGCAGTATTTT	CASNPGLNTDTQYF
TRBV10-1	few	.	TRBJ2-1	TGCGCCAGCAGTGATGATCGGACCCCCGATGAGGGGCAGTTCTTC	CASSDDRTPDEGQFF
TRBV4-3	few	.	TRBJ1-2	TGCGCCAGCAGCCAAGAATTGGACAAGTACTATGGCTACACCTTC	CASSQELDKYYGYTF
TRBV2	many	.	TRBJ2-1	TGTGCCAGCAGTGAACGAGGTACTAGCTCCTACAATGAGCAGTTCTTC	CASSERGTSSYNEQFF
TRBV5-6	.	.	TRBJ1-5	TGTGCCAGCAGCTTGTTCCTCCGGCGAAATAGCAATCAGCCCCAGCATTTT	CASSLFLRRNSNQPQHF
TRBV4-2	many	TRBD1	TRBJ1-2	TGTGCCAGCAGCCAAGATAAGGGGGCTAGTGGCTACACCTTC	CASSQDKGASGYTF
TRBV5-4	.	TRBD2	TRBJ2-1	TGTGCCAGCAGCTTGGATACTAGCGGGAGGGCCGGGAATGAGCAGTTCTTC	CASSLDTSGRAGNEQFF
TRBV20-1	.	TRBD2	TRBJ2-1	TGCAGTGCTAGAGAAGGGGAGGGGTACAATGAGCAGTTCTTC	CSAREGEGYNEQFF
TRBV18	.	TRBD1	TRBJ2-7	TGTGCCAGCTCACCGACAGGGCCCCACGAGCAGTACTTC	CASSPTGPHEQYF
TRBV6-1	.	TRBD1	TRBJ2-7	TGTGCCAGTAGAAGAGGGGGGACAGGGGAAACCTACGAGCAGTACTTC	CASRRGGTGETYEQYF
TRBV10-2	few	.	TRBJ2-7	TGCGCCAGCAGGCCGTGGGAAGAGAGCTACGAGCAGTACTTC	CASRPWEESYEQYF
TRBV3-1	few	.	TRBJ1-2	TGTGCCAGCAGCCAAGATGGGGGTTACTATGGCTACACCTTC	CASSQDGGYYGYTF
TRBV5-1	few	.	TRBJ1-1	TGCGCCAGCAGCCTACTAGAAGAGGGGTCTGAAGCTTTCTTT	CASSLLEEGSEAFF
TRBV6-5	.	TRBD1	TRBJ2-7	TGTGCCAGCAGTTACACGGGACAGGGTCTTTACGAGCAGTACTTC	CASSYTGQGLYEQYF
TRBV7-7	many	.	TRBJ2-5	TGTGCTAGCAGCCCGTCCTGGGGGCCCGGAGAGACCCAGTACTTC	CASSPSWGPGETQYF
TRBV12-3/TRBV12-4	.	.	TRBJ2-3	TGTGCCAGCAGTCCGAAAGGCGCAGGCACAGATACGCAGTATTTT	CASSPKGAGTDTQYF
TRBV7-3	once	TRBD2	TRBJ2-1	TGTGCCAGCAGCTTAGGGGGAGGGTTTCCCAATGAGCAGTTCTTC	CASSLGGGFPNEQFF
TRBV29-1	.	TRBD2	TRBJ2-1	TGCAGCGTAGAACCGGGACTAGATTATCACGGTGAGCAGTTCTTC	CSVEPGLDYHGEQFF
TRBV15	few	TRBD2	TRBJ2-2	TGTGCCACCAAGGAGCGGGAGAACACCGGGGAGCTGTTTTTT	CATKERENTGELFF
TRBV19	few	TRBD2	TRBJ2-3	TGTGCCAGTAGTCCGACTAGCGTAACAGATACGCAGTATTTT	CASSPTSVTDTQYF